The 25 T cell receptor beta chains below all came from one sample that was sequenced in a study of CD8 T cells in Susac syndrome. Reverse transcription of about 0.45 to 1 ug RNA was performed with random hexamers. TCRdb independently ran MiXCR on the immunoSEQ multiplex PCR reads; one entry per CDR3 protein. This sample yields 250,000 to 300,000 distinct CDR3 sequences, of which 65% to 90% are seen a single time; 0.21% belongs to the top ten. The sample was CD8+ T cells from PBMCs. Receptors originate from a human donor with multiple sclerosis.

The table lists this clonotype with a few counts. The CDR3 coding sequence is TGTGCCAGCAGTTTAGTCGGGATCTACGAGCAGTACTTC. Translated, it gives CASSLVGIYEQYF. The V gene is TRBV12-3 or TRBV12-4, the J gene TRBJ2-7, with TRBD2 as a possible D gene (5 bases). Trimming pared 1 base from V and 3 bases from J, leaving 7 bases between. The CDR3 extends over 13 amino acids.

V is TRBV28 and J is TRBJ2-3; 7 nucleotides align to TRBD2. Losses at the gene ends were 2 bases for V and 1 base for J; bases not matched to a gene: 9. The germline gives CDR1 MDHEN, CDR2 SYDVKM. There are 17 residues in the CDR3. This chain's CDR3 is CASSLRFGEGGTDTQYF. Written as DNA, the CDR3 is TGTGCCAGCAGTTTACGGTTCGGGGAGGGTGGCACAGATACGCAGTATTTT.

The CDR3: CSARDGSGRRSSSYNEQFF. In DNA, the CDR3 is TGCAGTGCTAGAGATGGTAGCGGGAGACGTTCGAGCTCCTACAATGAGCAGTTCTTC. The chain has TRBV20-1 and TRBJ2-1; 9 bases line up with TRBD2. Germline V CDR1 and CDR2: DFQATT, SNEGSKA (reference sequence). The CDR3 loop spans 19 amino acids. The V gene end was trimmed by 0 bases and the J gene end by 0 bases; junction bases not matched to a gene: 12.

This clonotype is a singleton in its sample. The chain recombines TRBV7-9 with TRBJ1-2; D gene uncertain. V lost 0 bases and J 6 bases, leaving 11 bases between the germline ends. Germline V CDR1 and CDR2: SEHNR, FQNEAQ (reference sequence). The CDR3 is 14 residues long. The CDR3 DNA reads TGTGCCAGCAGCTTAGCAGGGAAGGATGATGGCTACACCTTC. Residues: CASSLAGKDDGYTF.

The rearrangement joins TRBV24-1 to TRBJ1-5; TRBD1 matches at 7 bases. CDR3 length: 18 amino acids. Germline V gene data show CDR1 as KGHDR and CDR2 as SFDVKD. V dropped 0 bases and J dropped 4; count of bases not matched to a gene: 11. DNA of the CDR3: TGTGCCACCAGTGATTTGCTCCCAGGGGGTATAGGAAATCAGCCCCAGCATTTT. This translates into CATSDLLPGGIGNQPQHF.

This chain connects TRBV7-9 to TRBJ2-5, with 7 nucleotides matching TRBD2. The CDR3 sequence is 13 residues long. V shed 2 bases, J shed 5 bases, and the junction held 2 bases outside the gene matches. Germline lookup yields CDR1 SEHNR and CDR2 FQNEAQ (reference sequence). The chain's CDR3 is CASSLRGVETQYF. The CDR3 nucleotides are TGTGCCAGCAGCTTACGGGGGGTGGAGACCCAGTACTTC.

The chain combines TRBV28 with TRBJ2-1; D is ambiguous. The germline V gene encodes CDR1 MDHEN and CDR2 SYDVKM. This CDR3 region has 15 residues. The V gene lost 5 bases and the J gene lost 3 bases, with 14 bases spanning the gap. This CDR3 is CASSPHPRSYNEQFF. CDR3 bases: TGTGCCAGCAGTCCTCACCCTAGAAGCTACAATGAGCAGTTCTTC.

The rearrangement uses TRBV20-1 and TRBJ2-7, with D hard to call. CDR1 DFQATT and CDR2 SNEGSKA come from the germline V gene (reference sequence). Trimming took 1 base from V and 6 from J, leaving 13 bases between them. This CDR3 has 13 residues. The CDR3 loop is CSARVRLWTEQYF. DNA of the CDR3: TGCAGTGCTAGAGTCCGGCTGTGGACCGAGCAGTACTTC.

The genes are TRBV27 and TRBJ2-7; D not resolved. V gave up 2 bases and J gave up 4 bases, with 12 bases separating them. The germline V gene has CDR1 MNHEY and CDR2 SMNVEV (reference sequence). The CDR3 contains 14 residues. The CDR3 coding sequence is TGTGCCAGCAGTTTAACAACCCTAGGATACGAGCAGTACTTC. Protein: CASSLTTLGYEQYF.

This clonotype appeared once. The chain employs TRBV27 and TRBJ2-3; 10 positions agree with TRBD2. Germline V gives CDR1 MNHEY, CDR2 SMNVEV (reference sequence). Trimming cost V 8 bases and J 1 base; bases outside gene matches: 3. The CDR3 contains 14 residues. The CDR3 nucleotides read TGTGCCAGCCGCGGACTAGCGGGCACAGATACGCAGTATTTT. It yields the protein CASRGLAGTDTQYF.

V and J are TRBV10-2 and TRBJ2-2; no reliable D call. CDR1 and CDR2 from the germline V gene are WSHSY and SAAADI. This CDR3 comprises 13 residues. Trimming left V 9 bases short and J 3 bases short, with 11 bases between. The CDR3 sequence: CASATAYTGELFF. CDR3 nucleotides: TGCGCCAGTGCCACAGCCTACACCGGGGAGCTGTTTTTT.

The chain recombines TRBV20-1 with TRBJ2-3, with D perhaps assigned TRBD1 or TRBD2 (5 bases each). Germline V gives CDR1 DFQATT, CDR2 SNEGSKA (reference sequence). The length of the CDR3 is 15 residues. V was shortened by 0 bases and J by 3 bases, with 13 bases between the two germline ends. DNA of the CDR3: TGCAGTGCTAGAGATTTGGGGGAGCGAACAGATACGCAGTATTTT. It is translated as CSARDLGERTDTQYF.

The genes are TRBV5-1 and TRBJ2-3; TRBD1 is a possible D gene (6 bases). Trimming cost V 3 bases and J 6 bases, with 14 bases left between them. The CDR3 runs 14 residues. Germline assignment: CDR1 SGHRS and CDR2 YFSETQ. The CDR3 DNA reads TGCGCCAGCAGCTATCTTGACAGGTCCGATACGCAGTATTTT. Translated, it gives CASSYLDRSDTQYF.

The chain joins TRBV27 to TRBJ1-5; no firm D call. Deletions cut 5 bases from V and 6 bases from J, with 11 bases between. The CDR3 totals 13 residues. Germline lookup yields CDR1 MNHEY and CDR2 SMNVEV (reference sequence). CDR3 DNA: TGTGCCAGCAGTACCCCGACCCCTCAGCCCCAGCATTTT. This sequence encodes CASSTPTPQPQHF.

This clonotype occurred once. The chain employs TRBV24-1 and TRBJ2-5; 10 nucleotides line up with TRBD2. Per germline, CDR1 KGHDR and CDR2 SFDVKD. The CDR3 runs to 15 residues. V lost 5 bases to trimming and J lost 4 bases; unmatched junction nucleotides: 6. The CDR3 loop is CATSAPASGRETQYF. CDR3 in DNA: TGTGCCACCAGTGCGCCGGCTAGCGGGAGAGAGACCCAGTACTTC.

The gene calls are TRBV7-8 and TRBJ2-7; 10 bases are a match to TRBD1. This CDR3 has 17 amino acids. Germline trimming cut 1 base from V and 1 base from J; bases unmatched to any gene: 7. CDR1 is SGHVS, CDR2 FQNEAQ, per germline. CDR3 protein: CASSLGTGGSRSYEQYF. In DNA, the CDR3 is TGTGCCAGCAGCTTAGGGACAGGGGGATCACGATCCTACGAGCAGTACTTC.

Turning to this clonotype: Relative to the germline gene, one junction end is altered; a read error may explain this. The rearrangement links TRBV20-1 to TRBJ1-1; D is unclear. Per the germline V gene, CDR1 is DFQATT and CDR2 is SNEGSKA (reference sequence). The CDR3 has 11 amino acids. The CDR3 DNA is TGCAGTACTAGGCCTTCCCGGAGAGCTTTCTTT. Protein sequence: CSTRPSRRAFF.

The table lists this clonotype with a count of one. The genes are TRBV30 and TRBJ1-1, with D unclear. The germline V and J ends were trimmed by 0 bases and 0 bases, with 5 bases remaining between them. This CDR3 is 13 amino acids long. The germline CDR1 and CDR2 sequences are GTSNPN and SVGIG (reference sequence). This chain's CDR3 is CAWSVLVNTEAFF. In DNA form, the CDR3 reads TGTGCCTGGAGTGTATTAGTGAACACTGAAGCTTTCTTT.

In DNA form, the CDR3 reads TGTGCCAGCAGTTTATTGGGACTAGGTGACGCGGGCGGGGAGCTGTTTTTT. It translates to CASSLLGLGDAGGELFF. J is TRBJ2-2 and V is TRBV28, with TRBD2 matching over 8 bases. V dropped 1 base and J dropped 7; count of bases not matched to a gene: 11. The germline CDR1 and CDR2 sequences are MDHEN and SYDVKM. The CDR3 has 17 residues.

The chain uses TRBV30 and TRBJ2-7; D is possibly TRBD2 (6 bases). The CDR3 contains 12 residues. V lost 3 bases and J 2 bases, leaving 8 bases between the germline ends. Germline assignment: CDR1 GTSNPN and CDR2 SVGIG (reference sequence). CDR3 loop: CAWRGGAYEQYF. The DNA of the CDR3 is TGTGCCTGGAGGGGCGGGGCCTACGAGCAGTACTTC.

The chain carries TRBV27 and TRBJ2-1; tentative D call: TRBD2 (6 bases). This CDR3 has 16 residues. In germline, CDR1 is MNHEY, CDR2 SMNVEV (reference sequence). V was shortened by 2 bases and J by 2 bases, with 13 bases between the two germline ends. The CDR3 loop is CASSLSWGVPYNEQFF. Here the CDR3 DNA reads TGTGCCAGCAGTTTAAGTTGGGGGGTCCCCTACAATGAGCAGTTCTTC.

The CDR3 reads CASSPAEDVVNTEAFF. CDR3 nucleotide sequence: TGCGCCAGCAGCCCAGCCGAGGACGTAGTGAACACTGAAGCTTTCTTT. The J gene is TRBJ1-1, the V gene TRBV4-3; D unclear. The CDR3 runs 16 residues. Germline CDR1 LGHNA, CDR2 YSLEER. Deletions cut 4 bases from V and 0 bases from J, with 15 bases between.

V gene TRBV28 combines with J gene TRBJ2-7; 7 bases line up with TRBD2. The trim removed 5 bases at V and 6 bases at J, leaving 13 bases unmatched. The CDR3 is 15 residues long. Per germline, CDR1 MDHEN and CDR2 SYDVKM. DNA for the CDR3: TGTGCCAGCAGTCTGTCGACTAGCTGGGCCTCCGAGCAGTACTTC. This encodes CASSLSTSWASEQYF. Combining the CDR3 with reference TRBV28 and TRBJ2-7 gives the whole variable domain DVKVTQSSRYLVKRTGEKVFLECVQDMDHENMFWYRQDPGLGLRLIYFSYDVKMKEKGDIPEGYSVSREKKERFSLILESASTNQTSMYLCASSLSTSWASEQYFGPGTRLTVT.

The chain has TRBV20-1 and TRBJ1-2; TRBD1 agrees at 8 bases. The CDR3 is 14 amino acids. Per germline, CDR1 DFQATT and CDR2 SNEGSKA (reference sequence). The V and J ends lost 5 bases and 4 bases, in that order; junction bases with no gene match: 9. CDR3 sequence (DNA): TGCAGTGCTGCGGGGACAGGAACCTCCTATGGCTACACCTTC. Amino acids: CSAAGTGTSYGYTF.

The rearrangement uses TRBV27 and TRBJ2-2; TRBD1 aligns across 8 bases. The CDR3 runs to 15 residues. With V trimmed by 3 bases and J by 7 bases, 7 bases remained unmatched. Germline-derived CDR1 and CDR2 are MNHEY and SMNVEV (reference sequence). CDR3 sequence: CASSFWQGANGELFF. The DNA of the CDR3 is TGTGCCAGCAGTTTCTGGCAGGGGGCGAACGGGGAGCTGTTTTTT.